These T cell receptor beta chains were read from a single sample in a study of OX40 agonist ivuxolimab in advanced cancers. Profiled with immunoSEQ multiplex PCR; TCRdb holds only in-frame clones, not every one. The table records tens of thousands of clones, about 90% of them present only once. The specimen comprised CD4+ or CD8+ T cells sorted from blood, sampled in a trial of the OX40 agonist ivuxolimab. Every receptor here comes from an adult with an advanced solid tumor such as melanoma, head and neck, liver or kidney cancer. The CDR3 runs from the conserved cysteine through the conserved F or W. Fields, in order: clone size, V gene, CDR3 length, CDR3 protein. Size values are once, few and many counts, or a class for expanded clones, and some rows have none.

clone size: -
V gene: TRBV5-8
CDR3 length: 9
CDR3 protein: CASSWGTVF

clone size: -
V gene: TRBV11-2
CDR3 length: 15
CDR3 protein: CASRQWDSPSYEQYF

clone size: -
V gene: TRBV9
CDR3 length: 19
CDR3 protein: CASSVDGAGGILRQYGYTF

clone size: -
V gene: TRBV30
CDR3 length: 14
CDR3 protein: CAWPEPGPQSEQFF

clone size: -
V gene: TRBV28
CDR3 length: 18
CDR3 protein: CASSLGSQFRSGGNEQFF

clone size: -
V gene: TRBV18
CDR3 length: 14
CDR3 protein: CASSPGQGGQPQHF

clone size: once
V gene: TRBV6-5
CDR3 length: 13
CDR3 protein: CASSYSEGYEQYF

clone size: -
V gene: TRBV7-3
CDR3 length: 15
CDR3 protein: CASSLGAQGATEAFF

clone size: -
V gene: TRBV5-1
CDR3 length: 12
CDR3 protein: CASSSRGTEAFF

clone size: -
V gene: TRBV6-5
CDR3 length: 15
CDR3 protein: CASSYPSGTGYGYTF

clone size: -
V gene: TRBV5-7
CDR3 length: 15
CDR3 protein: CASSKRWSNVDGYTF

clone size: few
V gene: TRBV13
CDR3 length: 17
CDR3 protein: CASSQIAAFEGENIQYF

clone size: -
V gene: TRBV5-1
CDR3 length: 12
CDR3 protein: CASSDRVYEQYF

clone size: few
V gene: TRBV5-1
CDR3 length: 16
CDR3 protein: CASSLLYRTTYNEQFF

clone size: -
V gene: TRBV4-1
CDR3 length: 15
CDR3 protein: CASSQASGGGYGYTF

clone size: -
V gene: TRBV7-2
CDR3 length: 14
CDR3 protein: CASSLAQLYNEQFF

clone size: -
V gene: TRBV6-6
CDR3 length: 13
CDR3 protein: CASLVSNTGELFF

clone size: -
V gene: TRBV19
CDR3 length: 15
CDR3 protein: CASSIGQGAIYEQYF

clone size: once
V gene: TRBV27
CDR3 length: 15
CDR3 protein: CASSLNAGGPEEQYF

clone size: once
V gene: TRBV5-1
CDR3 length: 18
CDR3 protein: CASSLARTSGGNNNEQFF

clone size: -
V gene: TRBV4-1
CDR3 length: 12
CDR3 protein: CASSGREETQYF

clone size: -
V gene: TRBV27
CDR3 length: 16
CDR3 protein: CASSLSWSTSYNEQFF

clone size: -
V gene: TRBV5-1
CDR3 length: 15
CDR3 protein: CASSLSGRDYNEQFF

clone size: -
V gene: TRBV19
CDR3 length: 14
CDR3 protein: CASSIGLFNTEAFF

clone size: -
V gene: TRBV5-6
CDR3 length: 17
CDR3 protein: CASSSSRRVGVNYGYTF

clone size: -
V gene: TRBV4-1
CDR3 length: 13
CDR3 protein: CASSQDETYEQYF

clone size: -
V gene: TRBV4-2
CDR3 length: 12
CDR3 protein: CASSQLSEKLFF

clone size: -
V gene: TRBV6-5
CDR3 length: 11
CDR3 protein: CASSYGPEAFF

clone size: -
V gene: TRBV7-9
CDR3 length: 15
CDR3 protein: CASSLSGTGGSEAFF

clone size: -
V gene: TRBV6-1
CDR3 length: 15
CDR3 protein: CASSEWGGSYNEQFF

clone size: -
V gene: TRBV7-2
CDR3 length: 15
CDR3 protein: CASSLGPGANSPLHF

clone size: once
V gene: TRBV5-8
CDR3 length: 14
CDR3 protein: CASSPRGAGQPQHF

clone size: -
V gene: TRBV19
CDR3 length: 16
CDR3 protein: CASSLFLGTSNEKLFF

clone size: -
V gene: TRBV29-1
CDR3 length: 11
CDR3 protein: CSVGEGVELFF

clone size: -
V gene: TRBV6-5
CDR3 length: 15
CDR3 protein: CASSSPGGGVHEQFF

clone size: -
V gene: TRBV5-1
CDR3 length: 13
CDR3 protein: CASVGQSYNEQFF

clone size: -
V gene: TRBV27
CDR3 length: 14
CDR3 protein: CASRGGGLNEKLFF

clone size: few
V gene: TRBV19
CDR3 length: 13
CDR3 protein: CAALDRVGGELFF

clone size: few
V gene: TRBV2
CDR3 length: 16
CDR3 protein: CASAWTSGRSTGELFF

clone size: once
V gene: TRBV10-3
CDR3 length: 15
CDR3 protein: CAISGSGPRVGELFF

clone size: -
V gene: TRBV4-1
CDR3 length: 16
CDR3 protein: CASSQGGFPSNQPQHF

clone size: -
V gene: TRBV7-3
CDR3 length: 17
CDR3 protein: CASSLSTPRGAYNEQFF

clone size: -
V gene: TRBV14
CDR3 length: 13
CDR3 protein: CASSQGPFNEQFF

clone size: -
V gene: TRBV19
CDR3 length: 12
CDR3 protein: CASSPWTGTQYF

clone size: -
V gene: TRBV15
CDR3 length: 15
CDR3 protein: CATSTGTGGDSEQYF

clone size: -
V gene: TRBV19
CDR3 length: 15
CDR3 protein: CASSIIPGTGNTIYF

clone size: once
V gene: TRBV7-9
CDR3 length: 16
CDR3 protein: CASSLVVWGAEETQYF

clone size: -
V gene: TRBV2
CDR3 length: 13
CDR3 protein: CASRVGGGYEQYF

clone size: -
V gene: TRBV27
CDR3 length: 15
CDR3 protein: CASSRREGGVNEQFF

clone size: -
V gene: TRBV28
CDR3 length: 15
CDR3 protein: CASSSQDRAQETQYF

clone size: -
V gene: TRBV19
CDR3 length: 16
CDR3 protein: CASSIGPGANTGELFF

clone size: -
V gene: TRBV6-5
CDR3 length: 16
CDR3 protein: CASSYFAGENTGELFF

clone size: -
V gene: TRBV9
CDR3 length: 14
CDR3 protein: CASSVAAGGVEAFF

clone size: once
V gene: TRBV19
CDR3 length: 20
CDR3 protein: CASSIGYRAAAPPGYNEQFF

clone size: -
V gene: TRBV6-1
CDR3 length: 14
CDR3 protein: CASRTQGWGLTQYF

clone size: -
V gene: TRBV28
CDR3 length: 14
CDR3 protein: CASSFRRDPFEQYF

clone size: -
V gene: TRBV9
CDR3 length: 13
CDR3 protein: CASSVSSGNTIYF